This TCR beta chain was obtained from a study of cytomegalovirus exposure and HLA in healthy donors. PCR used 60 Vbeta primers and 13 Jbeta primers. Clones were sequenced by immunoSEQ multiplex PCR, and TCRdb holds only the in-frame ones, with some missing. This table has under 150,000 clones, over 75% appearing once. Notes on the study in general: The authors later linked a missense DCLRE1C variant to TCR beta V- and J-gene trimming. The authors judged a highly shared variant cluster likely a sequencing artifact.

The V segment lost 1 base and the J segment 1 base; nucleotides outside the gene matches: 9. Germline V gives CDR1 LGHNA, CDR2 YSLEER. The CDR3 length is 17 residues. With respect to this clone: As yet, its antigen is unknown.

This clonotype was obtained from a woman between 25 and 40 years old in good health and CMV-seronegative. Material for sequencing was PBMCs. The J gene is TRBJ1-1, the V gene TRBV4-3, with TRBD1 identical over 7 bases. The CDR3 DNA reads TGCGCCAGCAGCCAAGGTTATCACGGGACAGCGAACACTGAAGCTTTCTTT. This sequence encodes CASSQGYHGTANTEAFF.